This T cell receptor beta chain was recorded in a study of beta chain features in type 1 diabetes. At the level of the study: Patients shared similar age, gender and cell yields with healthy donors. Examination of sorted cells across all samples involved approximately 100,000,000 cells.

General study results and limits: Moderately but significantly shorter TCRB CDR3s were found in Type 1 diabetes patients in all four CD4+ subsets.

This clone was counted only a few times. Its antigen is unidentified. Investigators reverse transcribed all isolated RNA, so they sequenced expressed TCRB transcripts. Profiling relied on immunoSEQ multiplex PCR, and the TCRdb table lists in-frame clones only, not all of them. The sample has 200,000 to 250,000 clones; around 65% are singletons. The sample comprised naive CD4+ T cells from blood. The TCR comes from a man aged 25-45 years in good health.

The CDR3 DNA sequence: TGTGCCTGGAGTGTTCGGGATGAAAAACTGTTTTTT. It encodes CAWSVRDEKLFF. The chain carries TRBV30 and TRBJ1-4, with unresolved D. Trimming took 0 bases from V and 6 from J, leaving 5 bases between them. The CDR3 spans 12 residues. Per the germline V gene, CDR1 is GTSNPN and CDR2 is SVGIG (reference sequence).